This TCR beta chain was recorded in a study of OX40 agonist ivuxolimab in advanced cancers. Across the whole study: The dose-escalation group included hepatocellular carcinoma, melanoma, renal cell carcinoma and head and neck cancer.

Method: immunoSEQ multiplex PCR; TCRdb's copy keeps in-frame clones and lacks some. The table has about 59,000 clones, roughly 85% seen once. Drawing of blood for sampling happened at baseline, at cycle 4 day 1, and at cycle 7 day 1. This clone was recorded a few times. J was trimmed by 2 bases and V by 5 bases; bases with no gene match: 5. Germline V lookup: CDR1 SGHTA, CDR2 FQGNSA. The CDR3 totals 14 residues. J is TRBJ2-5 and V is TRBV7-2; 7 nucleotides agree with TRBD1. The source was CD4+ or CD8+ T cells sorted from blood, collected in a trial of the OX40 agonist ivuxolimab. This receptor was obtained from an adult with an advanced solid tumor such as melanoma, head and neck, liver or kidney cancer. This chain's CDR3 is CASSTQGQQETQYF. The DNA for the CDR3 is TGTGCCAGCAGCACCCAGGGACAGCAAGAGACCCAGTACTTC.